What follows describes a single T cell receptor beta chain. Its antigen remains unidentified. TCRB transcripts that were expressed got sequenced, as all of the isolated RNA had been reverse transcribed. Generated by immunoSEQ multiplex PCR, the TCRdb table keeps only in-frame clones and is missing some. The sample includes 300,000 to 350,000 clones, approximately 12% seen only once; the top ten take over 0.014%. These data come from a study of beta chain features in type 1 diabetes. Overall study: Analysis included under 120,000,000 sorted cells drawn from all samples.

Germline loops: CDR1 MNHNS, CDR2 SASEGT. The CDR3 covers 15 residues. V dropped 5 bases and J dropped 0 bases, with 12 bases sitting between them. Findings of the study overall: Shorter templates might be favored by PCR, and equally so in patients and in controls. Lower insertion and higher deletion counts appeared at VDJ junctions in type 1 diabetes patients. A greater similarity of naive, central memory and Treg TCRB repertoires was seen among patients than among healthy donors. For Type 1 diabetes patients, all four CD4+ subsets carried TCRB CDR3s that were moderately but significantly shorter.

The material sequenced was naive CD4+ T cells from blood. This chain uses TRBV6-1 with TRBJ2-3; the D gene is possibly TRBD1 (5 bases). The TCR was taken from a woman aged 18-29 years with type 1 diabetes. The CDR3 DNA reads as TGTGCCAGCAGTCCGTGGACAACTAGCACAGATACGCAGTATTTT. Its protein product is CASSPWTTSTDTQYF.